The following is a TCR beta chain sequence with its context. As yet, its antigen is unknown. The data stem from a study of OX40 agonist ivuxolimab in advanced cancers. The overall study: The study gave patients intravenous ivuxolimab at 0.01 to 10 mg/kg every 2 weeks. Averaging about 60 years in age, with a range of about 20 to 90, the cohort was around 85% male.

Study conclusions and caveats: Among expanded peripheral T cells, antigen specificity went undetermined.

This CDR3 is built from 16 residues. CDR1 is SGDLS, CDR2 YYNGEE, per germline. Trimming stripped 0 bases from V and 1 base from J, with 11 bases between. Produced via immunoSEQ multiplex PCR; TCRdb's table is partial and in-frame only. The sample includes 90,000 to 120,000 clones, 80% to 95% seen only once; the top ten take roughly 1.1%. The sampling schedule covered blood at baseline, cycle 4 day 1, and cycle 7 day 1. The chain is built from TRBV9 and TRBJ1-5; D perhaps matches TRBD1 (5 bases). The sequence came from an adult with an advanced solid tumor such as melanoma, head and neck, liver or kidney cancer. The sequences come from CD4+ or CD8+ T cells sorted from blood, collected in a trial of the OX40 agonist ivuxolimab. This chain's CDR3 is CASSVVPGLSNQPQHF. The DNA for the CDR3 is TGTGCCAGCAGCGTAGTCCCAGGGTTAAGCAATCAGCCCCAGCATTTT.